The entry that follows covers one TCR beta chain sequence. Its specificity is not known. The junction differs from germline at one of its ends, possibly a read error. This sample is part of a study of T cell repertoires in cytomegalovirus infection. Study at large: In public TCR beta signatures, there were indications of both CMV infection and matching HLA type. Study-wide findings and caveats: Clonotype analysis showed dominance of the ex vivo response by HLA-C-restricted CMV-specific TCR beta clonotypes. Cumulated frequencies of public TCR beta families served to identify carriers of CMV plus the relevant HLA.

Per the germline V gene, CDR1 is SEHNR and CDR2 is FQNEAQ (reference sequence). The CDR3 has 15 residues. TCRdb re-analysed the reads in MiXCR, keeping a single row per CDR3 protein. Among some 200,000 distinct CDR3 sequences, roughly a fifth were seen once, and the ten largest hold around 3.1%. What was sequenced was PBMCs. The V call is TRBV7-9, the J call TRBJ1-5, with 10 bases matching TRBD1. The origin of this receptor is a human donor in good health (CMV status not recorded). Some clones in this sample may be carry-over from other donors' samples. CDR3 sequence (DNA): TGTGTCAGCAGCGGACCCGGGACAGGGGAGCAGCCCCAGCATTTT. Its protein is CVSSGPGTGEQPQHF.